One T cell receptor (beta chain) is described in this entry. Its antigen is not identified. Template material for amplifying TCR beta CDR3 regions consisted of RNA transcripts. Researchers ran a first-round RT-PCR on the TCR CDR3 using the HTBI primer set. Each CDR3 protein is one row after TCRdb ran MiXCR on the multiplex PCR reads. The sample yields about 540,000 distinct CDR3 sequences, roughly 50% seen once. This specimen comes from a study of T cells in Graves' hyperthyroidism and ophthalmopathy. General study results and limits: A model built on 13 V-J features separated ophthalmopathy from stable hyperthyroidism. Ophthalmopathy was identified by the model a median around 6.3 months ahead of onset. Researchers found most expanded thyroid clonotypes above 0.001 in blood as well.

The receptor was isolated from a woman under 30 with Graves' hyperthyroidism. Sequenced material: peripheral blood or thyroid tissue (not recorded which).

In DNA form, the CDR3 reads TGTGCCAGCAGGGAAAGAGCGGACAATGAAGCTTTCTTT. It encodes CASRERADNEAFF. The chain has TRBV7-9 and TRBJ1-1, with D perhaps TRBD1 (5 bases). The CDR3 has 13 residues. Germline CDR1 and CDR2: SEHNR and FQNEAQ (reference sequence). V lost 6 bases and J 7 bases, leaving 15 bases between the germline ends.